The following is a T cell receptor (beta chain) sequence with its context. This record comes from a study of blood T cell repertoires in COVID-19. About the research overall: Donors in the United States, Italy and Spain gave samples during acute or convalescent COVID-19. The cDNA or gDNA used as material had been derived from T cells, B-cell-depleted T cells, or PBMCs.

The CDR3 consists of 14 residues. Germline CDR1 is KGHSH and CDR2 is LQKENI. V was cut by 4 bases and J by 2 bases, with 9 bases left in between. In the original analysis: Reference gene primer amplification yielded estimated nucleated cell counts. This table comes from immunoSEQ multiplex PCR, and its TCRdb copy is limited to in-frame clones, with some not included. V, J and clone size reflect that table, while D and trimming were determined from the DNA. The table includes about 200,000 clones, about nine tenths detected once. The source material was peripheral blood. The chain is built from TRBV18 and TRBJ1-3; the D gene is possibly TRBD1 (5 bases). The source is a man in his 60s who had recovered from COVID-19. Written as DNA, the CDR3 is TGTGCCAGCTCACTCGGGACTACTGGAAACACCATATATTTT. The encoded protein is CASSLGTTGNTIYF.